The present TCR beta chain was sequenced within a study of cytomegalovirus exposure and HLA in healthy donors. The study, taken as a whole, reports: It was only CMV serostatus that was available as immune exposure information. TCR beta V segments were, for the most part, productive about 87% or about 30% of the time in an earlier analysis.

The V gene end was trimmed by 3 bases and the J gene end by 11 bases; junction bases not matched to a gene: 10. CDR1 SQVTM and CDR2 ANQGSEA come from the germline V gene. CDR3 length: 13 amino acids. Comments on this clone: The antigen remains unidentified.

With 60 Vbeta and 13 Jbeta primers, the PCR was carried out. The assay was immunoSEQ multiplex PCR, and TCRdb's table has in-frame clones only and misses some. The table has approximately 200,000 clones, about 81% seen once. Though nominally healthy at sampling, donors likely had unrecorded immune exposures. J is TRBJ2-5 and V is TRBV29-1; 9 bases are a match to TRBD2. Sequenced material: PBMCs. The sequence came from a man aged 25-40 years in good health and CMV-seropositive. The CDR3 sequence is CSVDRGRAREQYF. DNA of the CDR3: TGCAGCGTTGACCGCGGGAGGGCCCGGGAGCAGTACTTC.